This TCR beta chain appears in the sequencing data of a study of blood T cell repertoires in COVID-19. Study details: T cells, B-cell-depleted T cells, or PBMCs provided the cDNA or gDNA that served as material.

Comment on this clone: One end of the junction varies from germline; a read error may be responsible.

The CDR3 sequence is 13 residues long. CDR1 and CDR2 (germline): SNHLY, FYNNEI. The assay was immunoSEQ multiplex PCR, and TCRdb's table has in-frame clones only and misses some. This table has fewer than 200,000 clones, approximately 80% appearing once. The sample taken for sequencing was peripheral blood. The chain uses TRBV2 and TRBJ2-7; tentatively, D is TRBD1 (6 bases). This clonotype originated in a woman aged 40 to 50 with COVID-19, enrolled during active disease. Here the CDR3 reads CASRIDRSFEQYF. CDR3 nucleotides: TGTGCCAGCAGAATTGACAGGTCCTTCGAGCAGTACTTC.